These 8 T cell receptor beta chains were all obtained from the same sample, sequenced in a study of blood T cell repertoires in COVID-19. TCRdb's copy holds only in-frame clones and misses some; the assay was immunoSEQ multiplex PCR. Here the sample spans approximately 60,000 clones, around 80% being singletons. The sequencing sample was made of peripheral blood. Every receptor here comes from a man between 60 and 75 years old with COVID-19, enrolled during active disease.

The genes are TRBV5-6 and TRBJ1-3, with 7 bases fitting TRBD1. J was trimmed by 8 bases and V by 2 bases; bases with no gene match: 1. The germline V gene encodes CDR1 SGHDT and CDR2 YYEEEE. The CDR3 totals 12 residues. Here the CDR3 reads CASSFTGDTIYF. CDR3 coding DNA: TGTGCCAGCAGCTTCACAGGGGACACCATATATTTT.

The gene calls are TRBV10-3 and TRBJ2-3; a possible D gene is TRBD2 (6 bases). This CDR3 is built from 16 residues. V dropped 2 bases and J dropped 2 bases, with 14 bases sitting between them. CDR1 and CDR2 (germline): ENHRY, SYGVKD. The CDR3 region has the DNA TGTGCCATCAGTGAGAGGACTATCCCACTCACAGATACGCAGTATTTT. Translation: CAISERTIPLTDTQYF.

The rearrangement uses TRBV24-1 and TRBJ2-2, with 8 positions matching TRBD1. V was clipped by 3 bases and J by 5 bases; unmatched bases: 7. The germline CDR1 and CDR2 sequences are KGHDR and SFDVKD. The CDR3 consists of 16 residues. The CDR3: CATSDPDRGRTGELFF. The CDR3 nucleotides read TGTGCCACCAGTGATCCTGACAGGGGCCGGACCGGGGAGCTGTTTTTT.

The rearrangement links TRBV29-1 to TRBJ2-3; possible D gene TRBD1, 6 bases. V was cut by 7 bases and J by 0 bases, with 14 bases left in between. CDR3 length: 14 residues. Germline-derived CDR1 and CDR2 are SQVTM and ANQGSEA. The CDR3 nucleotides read TGCAGCGGACAAAAGGGGGAAAGCACAGATACGCAGTATTTT. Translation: CSGQKGESTDTQYF.

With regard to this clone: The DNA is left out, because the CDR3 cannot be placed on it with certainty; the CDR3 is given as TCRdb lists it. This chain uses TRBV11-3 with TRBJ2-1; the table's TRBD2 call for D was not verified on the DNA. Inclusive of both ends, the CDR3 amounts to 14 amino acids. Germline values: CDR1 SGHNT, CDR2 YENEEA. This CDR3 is CASRDGNFGNEQFF.

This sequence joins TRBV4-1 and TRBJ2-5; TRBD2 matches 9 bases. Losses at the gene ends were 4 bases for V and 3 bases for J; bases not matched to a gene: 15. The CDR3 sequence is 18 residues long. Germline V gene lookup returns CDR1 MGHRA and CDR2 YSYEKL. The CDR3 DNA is TGCGCCAGCAGCCCACAGGGAACGGCGGGGGGGCGAAAAGAGACCCAGTACTTC. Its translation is CASSPQGTAGGRKETQYF.

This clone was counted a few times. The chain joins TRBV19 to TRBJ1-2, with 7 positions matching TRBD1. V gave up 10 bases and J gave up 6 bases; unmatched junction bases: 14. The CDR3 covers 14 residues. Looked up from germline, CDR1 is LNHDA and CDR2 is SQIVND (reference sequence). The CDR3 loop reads CATTFGNRGNGYTF. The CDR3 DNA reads TGTGCCACCACTTTTGGGAACAGGGGCAATGGCTACACCTTC.

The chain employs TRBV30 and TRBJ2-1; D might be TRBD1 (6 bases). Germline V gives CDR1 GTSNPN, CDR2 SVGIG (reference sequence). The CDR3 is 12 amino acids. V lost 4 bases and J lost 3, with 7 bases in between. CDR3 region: CAWTDSYNEQFF. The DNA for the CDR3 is TGTGCCTGGACGGACAGCTACAATGAGCAGTTCTTC. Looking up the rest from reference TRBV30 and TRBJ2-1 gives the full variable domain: SQTIHQWPATLVQPVGSPLSLECTVEGTSNPNLYWYRQAAGRGLQLLFYSVGIGQISSEVPQNLSASRPQDRQFILSSKKLLLSDSGFYLCAWTDSYNEQFFGPGTRLTVL.